Below, 13 T cell receptor beta chains from the same sample are listed, as sequenced in a study of cytomegalovirus exposure and HLA in healthy donors. 60 Vbeta and 13 Jbeta primers were used in PCR. The repertoire was sequenced with immunoSEQ multiplex PCR; TCRdb's copy has only in-frame clones and lacks some. Here the sample spans approximately 100,000 clones, approximately 85% being singletons. The sequenced sample consisted of PBMCs. These receptors were taken from a man between 25 and 39 years old in good health and CMV-seronegative.

With respect to this clone: The sample holds other DNA sequences that translate to the same CDR3. The chain links TRBV5-1 to TRBJ2-3; TRBD1 aligns across 9 bases. This CDR3 has 15 residues. CDR1 and CDR2 from the germline V gene are SGHRS and YFSETQ. With V trimmed by 1 base and J by 2 bases, 2 bases remained unmatched. For the CDR3, the DNA is TGCGCCAGCAGCTTGACAGGGGGCTACACAGATACGCAGTATTTT. Protein sequence: CASSLTGGYTDTQYF.

This chain uses TRBV7-3 with TRBJ2-2; 7 bases line up with TRBD1. This CDR3 has 17 residues. Trimming removed 5 bases from V and 0 bases from J; junction bases left unmatched: 9. The germline V gene encodes CDR1 SGHTA and CDR2 FQGTGA. In nucleotides, the CDR3 is TGTGCCAGCAGCCCCCAAGGGGGCGTAGCGAACACCGGGGAGCTGTTTTTT. Its protein is CASSPQGGVANTGELFF.

This chain links TRBV18 with TRBJ2-1; 10 bases match TRBD2. CDR1 KGHSH and CDR2 LQKENI come from the germline V gene. The CDR3 has 17 amino acids. Unmatched junction bases numbered 9, after V lost 0 bases and J lost 7 bases. Here the CDR3 reads CASSPPRLAGEANEQFF. The CDR3, as DNA: TGTGCCAGCTCACCACCCCGGCTAGCGGGAGAAGCGAATGAGCAGTTCTTC.

This chain links TRBV5-1 with TRBJ2-3; 9 bases agree with TRBD2. The CDR3 is 14 residues long. Germline CDR1 reads SGHRS; CDR2 reads YFSETQ. J gave up 4 bases and V 4 bases, and 4 bases lay outside the gene matches. For the CDR3, the DNA is TGCGCCAGCAGCCCCAGCGGGAGGTCAGATACGCAGTATTTT. Protein sequence: CASSPSGRSDTQYF. Based on the CDR3 plus reference TRBV5-1 and TRBJ2-3, the full variable domain is KAGVTQTPRYLIKTRGQQVTLSCSPISGHRSVSWYQQTPGQGLQFLFEYFSETQRNKGNFPGRFSGRQFSNSRSEMNVSTLELGDSALYLCASSPSGRSDTQYFGPGTRLTVL.

This clone was seen a single time. The gene calls are TRBV30 and TRBJ2-5; 10 nucleotides align to TRBD2. The J call may be in error: the DNA end matches TRBJ2-7 better. The germline gives CDR1 GTSNPN, CDR2 SVGIG (reference sequence). This CDR3 spans 13 amino acids. CDR3 amino acids: CACLLAGSYEQYF. Here the CDR3 DNA reads TGTGCCTGTCTACTAGCGGGATCGTACGAGCAGTACTTC.

V and J are TRBV7-9 and TRBJ2-5; 11 bases are shared with TRBD1. This CDR3 is built from 16 residues. Germline V gene lookup returns CDR1 SEHNR and CDR2 FQNEAQ (reference sequence). V dropped 5 bases and J dropped 4; count of bases not matched to a gene: 9. CDR3 in DNA: TGTGCCAGCAGCCGATTCGGGACAGGGGGTATAGAGACCCAGTACTTC. Translated, it gives CASSRFGTGGIETQYF. Drawing the rest from reference TRBV7-9 and TRBJ2-5, the complete variable domain is DTGVSQNPRHKITKRGQNVTFRCDPISEHNRLYWYRQTLGQGPEFLTYFQNEAQLEKSRLLSDRFSAERPKGSFSTLEIQRTEQGDSAMYLCASSRFGTGGIETQYFGPGTRLLVL.

The chain has TRBV6-6 and TRBJ2-5; a weak D match, TRBD2 (6 bases). The CDR3 extends over 15 amino acids. V lost 2 bases to trimming and J lost 4 bases, with 14 bases between them. Looked up from germline, CDR1 is MNHNY and CDR2 is SVGAGI (reference sequence). The CDR3 sequence is CASSYSKGRGETQYF. The CDR3 DNA follows: TGTGCCAGCAGTTACAGTAAGGGGCGGGGAGAGACCCAGTACTTC.

The chain carries TRBV9 and TRBJ1-2; perhaps TRBD1 as D (5 bases). The CDR3 covers 14 residues. Germline-derived CDR1 and CDR2 are SGDLS and YYNGEE. V lost 0 bases, J lost 8 bases, and 14 bases lay in between. This CDR3 is CASSVAGGGSGYTF. CDR3 nucleotide sequence: TGTGCCAGCAGCGTAGCTGGCGGGGGAAGCGGCTACACCTTC.

The V and J genes are TRBV7-3 and TRBJ2-2, with TRBD2 as a possible D gene (7 bases). Trimming stripped 5 bases from V and 6 bases from J, with 13 bases between. CDR3 size: 14 residues. CDR1 and CDR2 (germline): SGHTA, FQGTGA. This CDR3 reads CASSPGGGPGELFF. The CDR3 DNA reads as TGTGCCAGCAGCCCGGGGGGCGGCCCCGGGGAGCTGTTTTTT.

This clone occurred a few times. This chain connects TRBV5-4 to TRBJ1-4; no clear D. V was pared by 4 bases and J by 5 bases, with 6 bases between. The CDR3 length is 12 residues. Germline lookup yields CDR1 SGHNT and CDR2 YYREEE (reference sequence). The CDR3 DNA is TGTGCCAGCAGCGGACTGAATGAAAAACTGTTTTTT. Its translation: CASSGLNEKLFF.

V is TRBV30 and J is TRBJ1-4; TRBD1 agrees at 11 bases. This CDR3 comprises 16 residues. V was pared by 2 bases and J by 4 bases, with 6 bases of the junction left unmatched. The germline gives CDR1 GTSNPN, CDR2 SVGIG (reference sequence). CDR3 nucleotide sequence: TGTGCCTGGAGTCTCGGACAGGGGGCCATTAATGAAAAACTGTTTTTT. It is translated as CAWSLGQGAINEKLFF.

This clone has only one observation. CDR3 in amino acids: CASSQQGVGTEAFF. The CDR3 DNA sequence: TGTGCCAGTAGCCAACAGGGTGTTGGCACTGAAGCTTTCTTT. V and J are TRBV19 and TRBJ1-1, with D perhaps TRBD1 (6 bases). Germline CDR1 is LNHDA and CDR2 is SQIVND (reference sequence). The CDR3 contains 14 residues. The V gene lost 6 bases and the J gene lost 4 bases, with 15 bases spanning the gap.

This clone was counted a single time. The chain uses TRBV28 and TRBJ2-1; 9 bases are shared with TRBD1. Trimming removed 7 bases from V and 3 bases from J; junction bases left unmatched: 19. Germline V CDR1 and CDR2: MDHEN, SYDVKM. There are 19 residues in the CDR3. CDR3 sequence (DNA): TGTGCCAGCACCCCGGGACAGGGTTTCTACCAGCCTCTCTACAATGAGCAGTTCTTC. Protein product: CASTPGQGFYQPLYNEQFF.